These 30 T cell receptor beta chains originate from one sample sequenced in a study of cytomegalovirus exposure and HLA in healthy donors. Amplification used 60 Vbeta primers and 13 Jbeta primers. TCRdb's table, derived via immunoSEQ multiplex PCR, lists solely in-frame clones and lacks some. In total, the table holds 150,000 to 200,000 clones. The sequenced sample was PBMCs. These receptor sequences come from a young man in good health and CMV-seronegative.

V and J are TRBV7-2 and TRBJ2-1, with 9 bases fitting TRBD1. The CDR3 runs 15 residues. The J segment lost 3 bases and the V segment lost 5 bases, leaving 5 bases of the junction unmatched. From germline, CDR1 is SGHTA and CDR2 FQGNSA. In nucleotides, the CDR3 is TGTGCCAGCAGCCTGGACAGGGGAGGCTACAATGAGCAGTTCTTC. It is translated as CASSLDRGGYNEQFF.

The chain combines TRBV11-1 with TRBJ2-2; possibly TRBD2 for D (6 bases). Germline loops: CDR1 SGHAT, CDR2 FQDESV (reference sequence). The CDR3 has 16 amino acids. V was cut by 5 bases and J by 7 bases, with 20 bases left in between. The CDR3: CASSPMLASNGGELFF. The CDR3, as DNA: TGTGCCAGCAGCCCCATGCTAGCGTCAAACGGCGGGGAGCTGTTTTTT. Together with reference TRBV11-1 and TRBJ2-2, the CDR3 gives the full variable domain: EAEVAQSPRYKITEKSQAVAFWCDPISGHATLYWYRQILGQGPELLVQFQDESVVDDSQLPKDRFSAERLKGVDSTLKIQPAELGDSAMYLCASSPMLASNGGELFFGEGSRLTVL.

CDR3 DNA sequence: TGTGCCAGCAGCTCCGTAGGAGGGGGCTACACCGGGGAGCTGTTTTTT. Translated: CASSSVGGGYTGELFF. The rearrangement uses TRBV5-5 and TRBJ2-2, with a possible D match to TRBD1 (7 bases). CDR1 SGHKS and CDR2 YYEKEE come from the germline V gene (reference sequence). The CDR3 contains 16 residues. Trimming took 3 bases from V and 3 from J, leaving 15 bases between them.

The gene calls are TRBV11-3 and TRBJ2-3; the match to TRBD2 covers 7 bases. This CDR3 comprises 15 residues. CDR1 is SGHNT and CDR2 is YENEEA in the germline V gene. With 1 base clipped from V and 3 bases from J, the junction kept 4 bases outside the gene matches. The CDR3 reads CASSLGGRGTDTQYF. CDR3 nucleotides: TGTGCCAGCAGCTTAGGCGGGAGAGGGACAGATACGCAGTATTTT.

V is TRBV7-9 and J is TRBJ2-1, with D possibly matching TRBD1 (6 bases). Trimming took 10 bases from V and 10 from J, leaving 26 bases between them. This CDR3 comprises 15 residues. Germline assignment: CDR1 SEHNR and CDR2 FQNEAQ (reference sequence). CDR3 nucleotide sequence: TGTGCCACCATCCTTGGGGGCCCCCAGGCGGCGGAGCAGTTCTTC. It specifies CATILGGPQAAEQFF.

This chain joins TRBV10-3 and TRBJ1-5; perhaps TRBD1 as D (5 bases). CDR1 and CDR2 from the germline V gene are ENHRY and SYGVKD. V was trimmed by 2 bases and J by 3 bases, leaving 8 bases between them. The CDR3 has 14 residues. In DNA, the CDR3 is TGTGCCATCAGTGAGGGAGGGGTCAATCAGCCCCAGCATTTT. Its translation: CAISEGGVNQPQHF.

The chain is built from TRBV5-6 and TRBJ1-1; a possible D gene is TRBD1 (6 bases). Per germline, CDR1 SGHDT and CDR2 YYEEEE. Trimming shortened V by 2 bases and J by 4 bases, and 15 bases separated the two germline ends. The CDR3 length is 15 residues. As DNA, the CDR3 is TGTGCCAGCAGCTTTATGGACAGTTCCGTCACTGAAGCTTTCTTT. Amino acids: CASSFMDSSVTEAFF. The variable domain in full, completed from reference TRBV5-6 and TRBJ1-1, reads DAGVTQSPTHLIKTRGQQVTLRCSPKSGHDTVSWYQQALGQGPQFIFQYYEEEERQRGNFPDRFSGHQFPNYSSELNVNALLLGDSALYLCASSFMDSSVTEAFFGQGTRLTVV.

The chain uses TRBV5-1 and TRBJ2-2; 8 nucleotides align to TRBD1. The CDR3 sequence is 16 residues long. J was trimmed by 2 bases and V by 0 bases; bases with no gene match: 3. In germline, CDR1 is SGHRS, CDR2 YFSETQ. The CDR3 bases are TGCGCCAGCAGCTTGGCCGGGACAGGAAACACCGGGGAGCTGTTTTTT. Its protein product is CASSLAGTGNTGELFF. The whole variable domain, filled in from reference TRBV5-1 and TRBJ2-2, reads KAGVTQTPRYLIKTRGQQVTLSCSPISGHRSVSWYQQTPGQGLQFLFEYFSETQRNKGNFPGRFSGRQFSNSRSEMNVSTLELGDSALYLCASSLAGTGNTGELFFGEGSRLTVL.

The chain has TRBV2 and TRBJ1-5; tentatively, D is TRBD1 (6 bases). This CDR3 has 14 amino acids. The V and J ends lost 7 bases and 3 bases respectively, with 13 bases between them. The germline gives CDR1 SNHLY, CDR2 FYNNEI. This chain's CDR3 is CASTGHRSNQPQHF. The CDR3, as DNA: TGTGCCAGCACGGGACACCGATCCAATCAGCCCCAGCATTTT.

This chain links TRBV25-1 with TRBJ2-7; 9 bases are shared with TRBD1. Per germline, CDR1 MGHDK and CDR2 SYGVNS. The CDR3 loop spans 16 amino acids. J gave up 6 bases and V 4 bases, and 13 bases lay outside the gene matches. The CDR3 DNA reads TGTGCCAGCAGTGGTCGACCGGGACAGGGAAGGGGCGAGCAGTACTTC. The encoded protein is CASSGRPGQGRGEQYF.

The J gene is TRBJ2-2, the V gene TRBV9; 10 positions agree with TRBD2. The germline V gene has CDR1 SGDLS and CDR2 YYNGEE. This CDR3 region has 18 residues. Trimming removed 0 bases from V and 4 bases from J; junction bases left unmatched: 9. CDR3 residues: CASSVEGGGLASTGELFF. The CDR3 coding sequence is TGTGCCAGCAGCGTAGAGGGGGGGGGACTAGCGAGCACCGGGGAGCTGTTTTTT.

V usage is TRBV14 and J usage is TRBJ1-2; 8 nucleotides agree with TRBD1. Germline-derived CDR1 and CDR2 are SGHDN and FVKESK. This CDR3 is 16 amino acids long. V shed 3 bases and J 4 bases; nucleotides not matched to a gene: 10. The CDR3 is CASSQVNPGQAYGYTF. CDR3 bases: TGTGCCAGCAGCCAGGTTAACCCGGGACAGGCCTATGGCTACACCTTC.

The V call is TRBV9, the J call TRBJ2-1; 9 bases agree with TRBD2. From germline, CDR1 is SGDLS and CDR2 YYNGEE. The J segment lost 4 bases and the V segment lost 3 bases, leaving 11 bases of the junction unmatched. This CDR3 comprises 17 residues. CDR3 sequence reads: CASSANRLAGDYNEQFF. Here the CDR3 DNA reads TGTGCCAGCAGCGCCAACCGATTAGCGGGAGATTACAATGAGCAGTTCTTC.

The chain joins TRBV5-6 to TRBJ2-5, with D perhaps TRBD2 (6 bases). Per germline, CDR1 SGHDT and CDR2 YYEEEE. V dropped 4 bases and J dropped 1 base, with 23 bases sitting between them. The CDR3 loop spans 18 amino acids. Here the CDR3 reads CASSQFPGTQNPQETQYF. CDR3 DNA: TGTGCCAGCAGCCAATTCCCCGGGACTCAAAACCCCCAAGAGACCCAGTACTTC.

The rearrangement joins TRBV7-9 to TRBJ2-1; a weak D match, TRBD1 (5 bases). The CDR3 covers 15 residues. Germline V CDR1 and CDR2: SEHNR, FQNEAQ (reference sequence). V shed 1 base and J shed 1 base, with 8 bases lying between them. The CDR3 loop is CASSLDRGSYNEQFF. In nucleotides, the CDR3 is TGTGCCAGCAGCTTAGATAGGGGTTCCTACAATGAGCAGTTCTTC.

The rearrangement links TRBV5-1 to TRBJ2-3; D may be TRBD1 (5 bases). The CDR3 extends over 14 amino acids. The V end lost 1 base, the J end lost 4 bases, and 10 bases lay between the germline ends. Per germline, CDR1 SGHRS and CDR2 YFSETQ. The CDR3 loop is CASSLQGGSDTQYF. The CDR3 DNA sequence: TGCGCCAGCAGCTTGCAGGGTGGTTCAGATACGCAGTATTTT. Drawing the rest from reference TRBV5-1 and TRBJ2-3, the complete variable domain is KAGVTQTPRYLIKTRGQQVTLSCSPISGHRSVSWYQQTPGQGLQFLFEYFSETQRNKGNFPGRFSGRQFSNSRSEMNVSTLELGDSALYLCASSLQGGSDTQYFGPGTRLTVL.

The rearrangement uses TRBV25-1 and TRBJ2-5; possible D gene TRBD2, 6 bases. Germline values: CDR1 MGHDK, CDR2 SYGVNS. V was clipped by 3 bases and J by 4 bases, with 12 bases between them. CDR3 length: 14 residues. The CDR3 is CASSEARGRETQYF. As DNA, the CDR3 is TGTGCCAGCAGTGAGGCACGGGGGAGAGAGACCCAGTACTTC.

V is TRBV5-1 and J is TRBJ1-3; possibly TRBD1 for D (5 bases). Between the trimmed V and J ends, which lost 1 base and 7 bases, there was a span of 21 bases. The CDR3 covers 17 residues. Germline CDR1 and CDR2: SGHRS and YFSETQ. CDR3 in DNA: TGCGCCAGCAGCTTGATCTCCCAGGGAGGTAAGGGGAACACCATATATTTT. This encodes CASSLISQGGKGNTIYF.

The rearrangement joins TRBV9 to TRBJ1-6, with D possibly matching TRBD1 (6 bases). The CDR3 sequence is 13 residues long. Trimming cost V 4 bases and J 7 bases, with 9 bases left between them. The germline CDR1 and CDR2 sequences are SGDLS and YYNGEE. CDR3 residues: CASSKTGNSPLHF. Written as DNA, the CDR3 is TGTGCCAGCAGCAAAACAGGGAATTCACCCCTCCACTTT.

The chain uses TRBV5-4 and TRBJ1-2; 8 positions match TRBD1. Germline CDR1 and CDR2: SGHNT and YYREEE (reference sequence). The V and J ends lost 4 bases and 4 bases, in that order; junction bases with no gene match: 6. CDR3 length: 14 residues. As DNA, the CDR3 is TGTGCCAGCAGCACCCGGACAGGGTCCTATGGCTACACCTTC. Translation gives CASSTRTGSYGYTF.

The chain carries TRBV7-3 and TRBJ2-7, with D tentatively TRBD2 (6 bases). CDR3 length: 14 amino acids. Deletions cut 2 bases from V and 5 bases from J, with 13 bases between. Germline V CDR1 and CDR2: SGHTA, FQGTGA. CDR3 loop: CASSLFGGNDEQYF. In DNA form, the CDR3 reads TGTGCCAGCAGCTTATTTGGCGGGAACGACGAGCAGTACTTC.

The chain uses TRBV15 and TRBJ1-4, with TRBD1 identical over 9 bases. Germline V gene lookup returns CDR1 LNHNV and CDR2 YYDKDF (reference sequence). This CDR3 spans 16 amino acids. Losses at the gene ends were 3 bases for V and 4 bases for J; bases not matched to a gene: 6. CDR3 nucleotide sequence: TGTGCCACCAGCAGGGATACAGGGGGCGGTAATGAAAAACTGTTTTTT. Translation: CATSRDTGGGNEKLFF.

The CDR3 DNA sequence: TGTGCCAGCTCACCCCGACAGGGTGTCGCCGGGGAGCTGTTTTTT. Protein: CASSPRQGVAGELFF. The chain couples TRBV18 to TRBJ2-2, with TRBD1 matching over 7 bases. This CDR3 spans 15 amino acids. Germline loops: CDR1 KGHSH, CDR2 LQKENI. V shed 3 bases, J shed 6 bases, and the junction held 7 bases outside the gene matches.

V is TRBV7-9 and J is TRBJ1-1; 8 bases are a match to TRBD1. Trimming at V came to 2 bases and at J to 5 bases, leaving 4 bases not matched to a gene. There are 14 residues in the CDR3. CDR1 and CDR2 from the germline V gene are SEHNR and FQNEAQ (reference sequence). The CDR3 region is CASSLQGAQTEAFF. The CDR3 DNA is TGTGCCAGCAGCTTACAGGGGGCGCAAACTGAAGCTTTCTTT.

This chain joins TRBV28 and TRBJ2-7; D is perhaps TRBD1 (6 bases). Per germline, CDR1 MDHEN and CDR2 SYDVKM. Trimming removed 3 bases from V and 6 bases from J, with 15 bases in between. This CDR3 spans 14 amino acids. For the CDR3, the DNA is TGTGCCAGCAGTTTGTTCAGGGGCTGGGGCGAGCAGTACTTC. As protein: CASSLFRGWGEQYF.

DNA for the CDR3: TGTGCCAGCAGCTTTGAACAGGGGGCAAGGGACTCACCCCTCCACTTT. As protein: CASSFEQGARDSPLHF. The chain links TRBV5-6 to TRBJ1-6, with TRBD1 matching 9 bases. J was trimmed by 10 bases and V by 2 bases; bases with no gene match: 10. Germline CDR1 reads SGHDT; CDR2 reads YYEEEE. The CDR3 has 16 residues.

V usage is TRBV6-6 and J usage is TRBJ1-1; unclear D gene. The CDR3 totals 13 residues. Germline assignment: CDR1 MNHNY and CDR2 SVGAGI (reference sequence). The V gene lost 2 bases and the J gene lost 3 bases, with 7 bases spanning the gap. The DNA of the CDR3 is TGTGCCAGCAGTTACGATCCAGACACTGAAGCTTTCTTT. Translated, it gives CASSYDPDTEAFF.

This chain links TRBV4-1 with TRBJ2-5; maybe TRBD2 (5 bases). Near its end, the DNA agrees better with TRBJ2-7, so the J call may be wrong. Germline loops: CDR1 MGHRA, CDR2 YSYEKL. The CDR3 consists of 15 residues. CDR3 sequence (DNA): TGCGCCAGCAGCCTCCACTCCGGGAAAATCTACGAGCAGTACTTC. Protein product: CASSLHSGKIYEQYF.

This sequence joins TRBV29-1 and TRBJ1-1; 9 bases agree with TRBD1. Germline loops: CDR1 SQVTM, CDR2 ANQGSEA. V shed 5 bases, J shed 8 bases, and the junction held 6 bases outside the gene matches. This CDR3 has 12 amino acids. CDR3 bases: TGCAGCGTTACCAAGGGACAGGGAGAAGCTTTCTTT. It yields the protein CSVTKGQGEAFF.

The CDR3 DNA sequence: TGTGCCAGCAGCCGTCCGAGTGGGCGGGAGGACGAGCAGTACTTC. Encoded protein: CASSRPSGREDEQYF. The V gene is TRBV5-4, the J gene TRBJ2-5, with TRBD2 matching 8 bases. The J call may be wrong; the DNA end is better matched by TRBJ2-7. Germline loops: CDR1 SGHNT, CDR2 YYREEE (reference sequence). The CDR3 contains 15 residues.